Shown below are 25 T cell receptor beta chains from a single sample sequenced in a study of blood T cell repertoires in COVID-19. Profiled with immunoSEQ multiplex PCR; TCRdb holds only in-frame clones, not every one. The sample carries approximately 250,000 clones, over 75% recorded once. Sequencing input: PBMCs or T cells enriched from blood (not recorded which). These TCRs come from a middle-aged woman who had been exposed to COVID-19.

The V and J genes are TRBV30 and TRBJ2-3, with TRBD1 matching 11 bases. Germline trimming cut 6 bases from V and 6 bases from J; bases unmatched to any gene: 11. This CDR3 is built from 15 residues. Germline CDR1 reads GTSNPN; CDR2 reads SVGIG (reference sequence). The CDR3 DNA reads as TGTGCCTGTAAGACCGGGACAGGGGGTCTCGATACGCAGTATTTT. Residues: CACKTGTGGLDTQYF. Full variable domain (remainder filled in from reference TRBV30 and TRBJ2-3): SQTIHQWPATLVQPVGSPLSLECTVEGTSNPNLYWYRQAAGRGLQLLFYSVGIGQISSEVPQNLSASRPQDRQFILSSKKLLLSDSGFYLCACKTGTGGLDTQYFGPGTRLTVL.

CDR3 region: CASSLTPGLAQDTQYF. In DNA form, the CDR3 reads TGTGCCAGCAGCTTAACGCCCGGACTAGCTCAAGATACGCAGTATTTT. The rearrangement uses TRBV7-3 and TRBJ2-3, with 8 bases aligning to TRBD2. V lost 0 bases to trimming and J lost 5 bases; unmatched junction nucleotides: 7. Germline CDR1 is SGHTA and CDR2 is FQGTGA. This CDR3 is 16 amino acids long.

This sequence joins TRBV11-2 and TRBJ1-5; possible D gene TRBD1, 5 bases. The germline V and J ends were trimmed by 3 bases and 3 bases, with 9 bases remaining between them. Looked up from germline, CDR1 is SGHAT and CDR2 is FQNNGV. CDR3 length equals 14 residues. CDR3 DNA sequence: TGTGCCAGCAGCTTTCCGGGGGACAATCAGCCCCAGCATTTT. As protein: CASSFPGDNQPQHF.

This clone was observed a few times. The V and J genes are TRBV7-9 and TRBJ1-1, with a tentative D call TRBD1 (5 bases). The CDR3 totals 18 residues. Germline CDR1 SEHNR, CDR2 FQNEAQ (reference sequence). V lost 4 bases to trimming and J lost 1 base, with 22 bases between them. The CDR3 DNA follows: TGTGCCAGCAGCTCGAAAACGACAGAGTCAATAAGGAACACTGAAGCTTTCTTT. As protein: CASSSKTTESIRNTEAFF.

V usage is TRBV7-6 and J usage is TRBJ1-5; D call uncertain. The V end was cut by 1 base, the J end by 6 bases, with 13 bases between. Per the germline V gene, CDR1 is SGHVS and CDR2 is FNYEAQ. The CDR3 is made up of 15 amino acids. The CDR3 DNA follows: TGTGCCAGCAGCTTAGGGGGAGCGGCGGTTCAGCCCCAGCATTTT. Its translation is CASSLGGAAVQPQHF.

J is TRBJ1-4 and V is TRBV28, with 7 bases aligning to TRBD1. The CDR3 runs to 16 residues. Germline assignment: CDR1 MDHEN and CDR2 SYDVKM. After removal of 5 bases from V and 0 bases from J, the junction contained 6 bases not matched to a gene. The CDR3 sequence: CASSPYQGATNEKLFF. The CDR3 region has the DNA TGTGCCAGCAGTCCATATCAGGGGGCAACTAATGAAAAACTGTTTTTT.

The genes are TRBV5-1 and TRBJ1-2; 8 nucleotides align to TRBD1. The V and J ends lost 5 bases and 7 bases, in that order; junction bases with no gene match: 7. The CDR3 covers 13 residues. Germline CDR1 reads SGHRS; CDR2 reads YFSETQ. The DNA for the CDR3 is TGCGCCAGCAGGCAGGGGGCCCTTAGTGGCTACACCTTC. As protein: CASRQGALSGYTF.

This chain uses TRBV24-1 with TRBJ1-4; 9 bases fit TRBD1. J gave up 0 bases and V 4 bases, and 8 bases lay outside the gene matches. CDR3 size: 18 residues. Germline V lookup: CDR1 KGHDR, CDR2 SFDVKD. The CDR3: CATSDYRDRASTNEKLFF. Here the CDR3 DNA reads TGTGCCACCAGTGACTACCGGGACAGGGCTTCAACTAATGAAAAACTGTTTTTT.

This rearrangement joins TRBV18 to TRBJ1-3, with D unclear. V lost 3 bases, J lost 0 bases, and 6 bases lay in between. The CDR3 runs 14 residues. In germline, CDR1 is KGHSH, CDR2 LQKENI. The CDR3: CASSPGVSGNTIYF. Written as DNA, the CDR3 is TGTGCCAGCTCACCCGGGGTCTCTGGAAACACCATATATTTT.

V is TRBV7-6 and J is TRBJ1-3, with unresolved D. This CDR3 spans 16 amino acids. Trimming stripped 5 bases from V and 2 bases from J, with 16 bases between. Germline V gene lookup returns CDR1 SGHVS and CDR2 FNYEAQ. As DNA, the CDR3 is TGTGCCAGCAGCCTGAATATCATGAGCACTGGAAACACCATATATTTT. As protein: CASSLNIMSTGNTIYF.

The sample holds a few counts of this clone. The chain couples TRBV7-8 to TRBJ1-2; D gene ambiguous. This CDR3 has 15 amino acids. Trimming removed 1 base from V and 4 bases from J, with 13 bases in between. The germline CDR1 and CDR2 sequences are SGHVS and FQNEAQ. The CDR3 protein is CASSLVSAPIYGYTF. The CDR3 nucleotides are TGTGCCAGCAGCTTAGTTAGTGCCCCCATCTATGGCTACACCTTC.

This chain connects TRBV15 to TRBJ1-3; 7 bases are a match to TRBD1. CDR3 length: 17 residues. Trimming cost V 1 base and J 1 base; bases outside gene matches: 7. CDR1 LNHNV and CDR2 YYDKDF come from the germline V gene (reference sequence). For the CDR3, the DNA is TGTGCCACCAGCAGAGGAACAGGGGATCGGTCTGGAAACACCATATATTTT. As protein: CATSRGTGDRSGNTIYF.

This sequence joins TRBV4-1 and TRBJ1-2; the D gene is possibly TRBD1 (5 bases). Germline values: CDR1 MGHRA, CDR2 YSYEKL. Trimming took 4 bases from V and 1 from J, leaving 16 bases between them. The CDR3 sequence is 16 residues long. CDR3 sequence (DNA): TGCGCCAGCAGCCTGGGACCCCGGAGGGGTAACTATGGCTACACCTTC. This codes for CASSLGPRRGNYGYTF.

This clone was recorded once. V and J are TRBV12-5 and TRBJ2-2; 7 nucleotides match TRBD1. Germline-derived CDR1 and CDR2 are LGHNT and FRNRAP. CDR3 length: 14 residues. V lost 5 bases, J lost 5 bases, and 5 bases stayed unmatched. The CDR3 DNA sequence: TGTGCTAGTGGTGTCAGGGGGTGGACCGGGGAGCTGTTTTTT. This gives the protein CASGVRGWTGELFF.

V gene TRBV7-9 combines with J gene TRBJ2-1; D is possibly TRBD2 (6 bases). This CDR3 region has 18 residues. V lost 2 bases to trimming and J lost 4 bases, with 21 bases between them. From germline, CDR1 is SEHNR and CDR2 FQNEAQ (reference sequence). This chain's CDR3 is CASSLMRYRRGDYNEQFF. DNA of the CDR3: TGTGCCAGCAGCTTAATGCGATATCGGAGGGGTGATTACAATGAGCAGTTCTTC.

This clone was observed at least ten times. CDR3 region: CASSLLAGGLWETQYF. DNA of the CDR3: TGTGCCAGCAGCCTACTAGCGGGAGGTTTATGGGAGACCCAGTACTTC. The chain combines TRBV7-9 with TRBJ2-5, with TRBD2 matching 12 bases. This CDR3 has 16 residues. V lost 5 bases and J lost 5; bases outside the gene matches: 9. Germline V gene data show CDR1 as SEHNR and CDR2 as FQNEAQ (reference sequence).

As concerns this clone: A junction boundary mismatches the germline segment, possibly from a read error. V gene TRBV5-1 combines with J gene TRBJ1-2, with 7 bases that match TRBD1. The CDR3 totals 17 residues. Germline V lookup: CDR1 SGHRS, CDR2 YFSETQ. The CDR3 DNA is TGTGCCAGCAGCTCAGGATCCGACAGGGCGCGCCCCTATGGCTACACCTTC. Protein sequence: CASSSGSDRARPYGYTF.

The chain employs TRBV6-5 and TRBJ1-1; D ambiguous. Germline values: CDR1 MNHEY, CDR2 SVGAGI. Trimming took off 0 bases at V and 1 base at J, with 6 bases between the two ends. This CDR3 is built from 14 residues. The CDR3 protein is CASSYSSPNTEAFF. In DNA form, the CDR3 reads TGTGCCAGCAGTTACTCGAGTCCGAACACTGAAGCTTTCTTT.

Only a few counts were recorded for this clone. The chain recombines TRBV7-9 with TRBJ1-1; D ambiguous. The germline V and J ends were trimmed by 1 base and 7 bases, with 16 bases remaining between them. This CDR3 is 15 amino acids long. The V gene's germline CDR1 is SEHNR and CDR2 FQNEAQ (reference sequence). As DNA, the CDR3 is TGTGCCAGCAGCTTAGTAGCAGCCACGATCCTTGAAGCTTTCTTT. Protein product: CASSLVAATILEAFF.

The chain joins TRBV3-1 (or the pseudogene TRBV3-2) to TRBJ1-5; D may be TRBD1 (5 bases). Germline CDR1 is LGHDT and CDR2 is YNNKEL (reference sequence). V was cut by 1 base and J by 2 bases, with 12 bases left in between. The CDR3 consists of 16 residues. The CDR3 DNA reads TGTGCCAGCAGCCAAGTAGTGGGGCCGGGCAATCAGCCCCAGCATTTT. Translating gives CASSQVVGPGNQPQHF.

The genes are TRBV6-5 and TRBJ2-7, with 12 bases lining up with TRBD2. The CDR3 loop spans 15 amino acids. J lost 2 bases, V lost 5 bases, and 4 bases had no gene match. Germline CDR1 MNHEY, CDR2 SVGAGI. CDR3 sequence reads: CASSRTSGDTYEQYF. The CDR3, as DNA: TGTGCCAGCAGTCGGACTAGCGGGGATACCTACGAGCAGTACTTC.

The chain carries TRBV5-8 and TRBJ1-2; D not resolved. Trimming took 0 bases from V and 4 from J, leaving 7 bases between them. Germline V gene data show CDR1 as SGHTS and CDR2 as YDEGEE. The CDR3 is 13 amino acids. The CDR3 loop reads CASSLDIGYGYTF. For the CDR3, the DNA is TGTGCCAGCAGCTTGGACATTGGCTATGGCTACACCTTC.

The rearrangement links TRBV11-3 to TRBJ2-6, with 8 bases matching TRBD2. The V gene end was trimmed by 5 bases and the J gene end by 0 bases; junction bases not matched to a gene: 3. The V gene's germline CDR1 is SGHNT and CDR2 YENEEA. This CDR3 region has 16 residues. The CDR3 sequence: CASSPRGDSGANVLTF. Here the CDR3 DNA reads TGTGCCAGCAGCCCGCGGGGGGACTCTGGGGCCAACGTCCTGACTTTC. The variable domain in full, completed from reference TRBV11-3 and TRBJ2-6, reads EAGVVQSPRYKIIEKKQPVAFWCNPISGHNTLYWYLQNLGQGPELLIRYENEEAVDDSQLPKDRFSAERLKGVDSTLKIQPAELGDSAVYLCASSPRGDSGANVLTFGAGSRLTVL.

The chain links TRBV5-4 to TRBJ2-7, with a tentative D call TRBD1 (6 bases). CDR1 and CDR2 (germline): SGHNT, YYREEE (reference sequence). The CDR3 covers 15 residues. V was cut by 0 bases and J by 2 bases, with 12 bases left in between. DNA of the CDR3: TGTGCCAGCAGCTTGGGGACAGTCCAGCCCTACGAGCAGTACTTC. Its protein is CASSLGTVQPYEQYF. The full variable domain, completed using reference TRBV5-4 and TRBJ2-7, is ETGVTQSPTHLIKTRGQQVTLRCSSQSGHNTVSWYQQALGQGPQFIFQYYREEENGRGNFPPRFSGLQFPNYSSELNVNALELDDSALYLCASSLGTVQPYEQYFGPGTRLTVT.

The chain carries TRBV3-1 (or the pseudogene TRBV3-2) and TRBJ2-5; no clear D gene. V lost 0 bases to trimming and J lost 7 bases, with 6 bases between them. The germline gives CDR1 LGHDT, CDR2 YNNKEL (reference sequence). The CDR3 extends over 12 amino acids. The CDR3 reads CASSQDTGTQYF. The CDR3 nucleotides are TGTGCCAGCAGCCAAGATACGGGGACCCAGTACTTC.